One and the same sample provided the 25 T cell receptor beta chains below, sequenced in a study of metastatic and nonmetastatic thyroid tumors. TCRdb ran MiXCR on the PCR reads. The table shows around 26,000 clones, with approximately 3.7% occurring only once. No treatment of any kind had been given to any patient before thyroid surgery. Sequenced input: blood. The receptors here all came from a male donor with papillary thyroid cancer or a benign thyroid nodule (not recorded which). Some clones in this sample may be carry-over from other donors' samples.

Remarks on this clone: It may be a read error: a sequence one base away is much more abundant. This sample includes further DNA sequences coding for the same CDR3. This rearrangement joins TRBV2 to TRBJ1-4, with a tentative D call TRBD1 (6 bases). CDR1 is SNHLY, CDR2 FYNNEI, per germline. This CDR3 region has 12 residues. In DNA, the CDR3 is TGTGCCAGTAGGGGGGAGAATGAAAAACTGTCTTTT. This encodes CASRGENEKLSF.

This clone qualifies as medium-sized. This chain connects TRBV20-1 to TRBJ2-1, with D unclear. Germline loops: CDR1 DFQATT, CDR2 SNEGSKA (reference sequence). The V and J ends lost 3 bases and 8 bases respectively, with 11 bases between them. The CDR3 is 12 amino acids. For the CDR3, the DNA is TGCAGTGCTAGCGGTATAAACGATGAGCAGTTCTTC. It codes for CSASGINDEQFF.

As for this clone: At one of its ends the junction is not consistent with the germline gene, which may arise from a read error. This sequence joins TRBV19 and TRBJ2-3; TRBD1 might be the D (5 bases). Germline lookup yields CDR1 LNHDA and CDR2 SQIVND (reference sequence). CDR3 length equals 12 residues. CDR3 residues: CASNIGADTQYF. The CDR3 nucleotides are TGTGCCAGTAATATAGGGGCAGATACGCAGTATTTT.

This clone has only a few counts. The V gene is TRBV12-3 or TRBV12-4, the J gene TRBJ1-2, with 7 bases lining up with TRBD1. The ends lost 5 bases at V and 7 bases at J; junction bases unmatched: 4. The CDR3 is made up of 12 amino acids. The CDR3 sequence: CASSPTGFGYTF. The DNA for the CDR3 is TGTGCCAGCAGTCCGACAGGGTTTGGCTACACCTTC.

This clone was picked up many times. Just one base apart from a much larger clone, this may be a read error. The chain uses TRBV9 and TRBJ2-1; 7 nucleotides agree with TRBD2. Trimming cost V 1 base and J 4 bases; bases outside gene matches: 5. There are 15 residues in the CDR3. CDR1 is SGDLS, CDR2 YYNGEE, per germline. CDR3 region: CASSVMSGNYNEQFF. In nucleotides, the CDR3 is TGTGCCAGCAGCGTAATGAGCGGGAATTACAATGAGCAGTTCTTC.

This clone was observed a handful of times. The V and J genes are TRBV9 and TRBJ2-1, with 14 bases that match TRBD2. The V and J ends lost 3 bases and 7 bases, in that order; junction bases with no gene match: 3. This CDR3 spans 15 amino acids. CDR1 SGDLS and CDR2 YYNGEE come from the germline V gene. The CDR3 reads CASSARLAGGNEQFF. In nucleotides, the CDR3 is TGTGCCAGCAGCGCCAGACTAGCGGGAGGGAATGAGCAGTTCTTC. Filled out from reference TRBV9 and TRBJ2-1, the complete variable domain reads DSGVTQTPKHLITATGQRVTLRCSPRSGDLSVYWYQQSLDQGLQFLIQYYNGEERAKGNILERFSAQQFPDLHSELNLSSLELGDSALYFCASSARLAGGNEQFFGPGTRLTVL.

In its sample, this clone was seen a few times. The CDR3: CAGTPPGFPETQYF. The CDR3 DNA reads as TGTGCCGGCACCCCCCCTGGGTTCCCAGAGACCCAGTACTTC. The V and J genes are TRBV6-2 or TRBV6-3 and TRBJ2-5; D uncertain. This CDR3 contains 14 residues. V gave up 11 bases and J gave up 4 bases, with 20 bases separating them. Per the germline V gene, CDR1 is MNHEY and CDR2 is SVGEGT.

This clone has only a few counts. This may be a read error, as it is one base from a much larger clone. In DNA, the CDR3 is TGTGCCAGCAGCCAAGGTTTCCCCGGGGCCCCAGATACGCAGTATTTT. This translates into CASSQGFPGAPDTQYF. The V and J genes are TRBV4-2 and TRBJ2-3; the D gene could be TRBD1 or TRBD2 (5 bases each). From germline, CDR1 is LGHNA and CDR2 YNFKEQ. CDR3 length equals 16 residues. Trimming removed 1 base from V and 4 bases from J, with 15 bases in between.

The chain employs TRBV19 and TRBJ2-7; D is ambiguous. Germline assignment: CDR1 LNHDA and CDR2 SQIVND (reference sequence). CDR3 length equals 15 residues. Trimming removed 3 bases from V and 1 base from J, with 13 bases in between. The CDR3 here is CASSIGTRSSYEQYF. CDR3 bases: TGTGCCAGTAGTATTGGCACAAGGTCTTCCTACGAGCAGTACTTC.

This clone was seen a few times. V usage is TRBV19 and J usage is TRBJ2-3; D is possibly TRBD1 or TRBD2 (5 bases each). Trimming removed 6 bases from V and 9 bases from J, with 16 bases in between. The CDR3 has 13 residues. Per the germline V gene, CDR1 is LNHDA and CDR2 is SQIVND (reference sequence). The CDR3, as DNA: TGTGCCAGTAGACCCACCGGGGCGGTAACGCAGTATTTT. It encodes CASRPTGAVTQYF.

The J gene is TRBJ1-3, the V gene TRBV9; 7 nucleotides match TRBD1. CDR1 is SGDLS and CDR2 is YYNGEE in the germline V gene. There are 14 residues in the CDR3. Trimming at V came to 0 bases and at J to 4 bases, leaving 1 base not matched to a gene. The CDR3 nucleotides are TGTGCCAGCAGCGTAGAACAGGGGGGAAACACCATATATTTT. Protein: CASSVEQGGNTIYF.

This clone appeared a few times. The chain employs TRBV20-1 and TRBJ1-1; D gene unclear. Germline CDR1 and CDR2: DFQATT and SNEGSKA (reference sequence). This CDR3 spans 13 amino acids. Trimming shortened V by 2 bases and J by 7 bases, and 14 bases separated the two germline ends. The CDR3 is CSARTLEGNEAFF. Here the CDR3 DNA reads TGCAGTGCTAGAACATTGGAGGGAAATGAAGCTTTCTTT.

The CDR3, as DNA: TGTGCCAGCAGCCCCATGGGGGATCACTACTTC. Residues: CASSPMGDHYF. V gene TRBV7-3 combines with J gene TRBJ2-7, with D perhaps given as TRBD1 or TRBD2 (5 bases each). From germline, CDR1 is SGHTA and CDR2 FQGTGA. The CDR3 has 11 amino acids. V lost 5 bases and J 13 bases, leaving 15 bases between the germline ends. Full variable domain (remainder filled in from reference TRBV7-3 and TRBJ2-7): GAGVSQTPSNKVTEKGKYVELRCDPISGHTALYWYRQSLGQGPEFLIYFQGTGAADDSGLPNDRFFAVRPEGSVSTLKIQRTERGDSAVYLCASSPMGDHYFGPGTRLTVT.

The CDR3 sequence: CASSAGGQGVGEQYF. The CDR3 DNA reads as TGTGCCAGCAGCGCCGGGGGACAGGGTGTTGGGGAGCAGTACTTC. This rearrangement joins TRBV5-8 to TRBJ2-7, with 9 bases that match TRBD1. V lost 4 bases and J lost 7; bases outside the gene matches: 12. The CDR3 is 15 residues long. Germline CDR1 SGHTS, CDR2 YDEGEE.

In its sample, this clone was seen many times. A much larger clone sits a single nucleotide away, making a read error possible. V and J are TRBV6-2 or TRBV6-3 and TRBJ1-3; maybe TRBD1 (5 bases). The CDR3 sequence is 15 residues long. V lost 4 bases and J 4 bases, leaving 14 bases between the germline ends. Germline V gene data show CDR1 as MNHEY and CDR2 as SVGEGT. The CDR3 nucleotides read TGTGCCAGCAGTTGCTCGGGGACTCCCGGAAACACCATATATTTT. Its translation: CASSCSGTPGNTIYF.

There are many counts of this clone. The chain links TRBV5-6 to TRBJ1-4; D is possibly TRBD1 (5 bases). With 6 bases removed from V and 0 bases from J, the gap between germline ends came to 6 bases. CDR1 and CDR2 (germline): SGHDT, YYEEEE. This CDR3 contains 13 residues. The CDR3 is CASTRATNEKLFF. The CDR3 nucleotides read TGTGCCAGCACCAGGGCAACTAATGAAAAACTGTTTTTT.

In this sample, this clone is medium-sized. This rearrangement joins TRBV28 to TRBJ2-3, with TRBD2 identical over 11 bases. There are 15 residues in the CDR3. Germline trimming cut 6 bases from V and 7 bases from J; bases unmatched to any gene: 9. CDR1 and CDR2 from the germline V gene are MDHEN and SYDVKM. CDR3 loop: CASRLVAGGRHTQYF. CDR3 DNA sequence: TGTGCCAGCAGACTTGTAGCGGGAGGGCGACATACGCAGTATTTT.

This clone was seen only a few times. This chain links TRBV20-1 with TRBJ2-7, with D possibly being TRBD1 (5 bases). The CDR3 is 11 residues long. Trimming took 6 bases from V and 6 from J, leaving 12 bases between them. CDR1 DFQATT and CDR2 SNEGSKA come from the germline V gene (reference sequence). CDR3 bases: TGCAGTGCGGTCAGGGTCGGCGAGCAGTACTTC. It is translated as CSAVRVGEQYF.

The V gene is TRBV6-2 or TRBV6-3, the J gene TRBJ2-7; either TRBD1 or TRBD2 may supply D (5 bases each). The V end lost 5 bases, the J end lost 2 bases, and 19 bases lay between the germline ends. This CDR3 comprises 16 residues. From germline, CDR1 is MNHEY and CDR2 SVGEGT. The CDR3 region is CASSSRGGTETYEQYF. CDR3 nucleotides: TGTGCCAGCAGTAGCCGGGGTGGGACGGAGACCTACGAGCAGTACTTC.

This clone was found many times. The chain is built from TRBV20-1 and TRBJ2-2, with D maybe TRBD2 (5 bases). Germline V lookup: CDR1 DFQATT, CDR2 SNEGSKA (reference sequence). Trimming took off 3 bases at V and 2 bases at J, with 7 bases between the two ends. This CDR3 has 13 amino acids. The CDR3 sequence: CSARGVNTGELFF. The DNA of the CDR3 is TGCAGTGCTAGGGGAGTTAACACCGGGGAGCTGTTTTTT.

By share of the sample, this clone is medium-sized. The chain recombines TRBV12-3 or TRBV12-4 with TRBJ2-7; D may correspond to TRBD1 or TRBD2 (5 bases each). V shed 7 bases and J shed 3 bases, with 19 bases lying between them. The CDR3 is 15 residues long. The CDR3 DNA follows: TGTGCCAGCAAAGATTTTGGGGACCTAATCTACGAGCAGTACTTC. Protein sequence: CASKDFGDLIYEQYF.

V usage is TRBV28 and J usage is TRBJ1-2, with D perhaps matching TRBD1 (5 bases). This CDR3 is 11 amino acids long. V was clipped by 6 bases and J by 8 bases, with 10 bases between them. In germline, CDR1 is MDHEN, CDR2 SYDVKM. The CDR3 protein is CASRGVGGYTF. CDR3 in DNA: TGTGCCAGCAGGGGGGTTGGCGGCTACACCTTC.

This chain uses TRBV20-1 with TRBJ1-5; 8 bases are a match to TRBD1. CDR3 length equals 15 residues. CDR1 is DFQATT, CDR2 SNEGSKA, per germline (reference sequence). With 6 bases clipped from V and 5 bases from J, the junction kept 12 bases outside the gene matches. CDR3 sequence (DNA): TGCAGTGCCCGTGGCACAGCAGGGGGCGATCAGCCCCAGCATTTT. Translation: CSARGTAGGDQPQHF.

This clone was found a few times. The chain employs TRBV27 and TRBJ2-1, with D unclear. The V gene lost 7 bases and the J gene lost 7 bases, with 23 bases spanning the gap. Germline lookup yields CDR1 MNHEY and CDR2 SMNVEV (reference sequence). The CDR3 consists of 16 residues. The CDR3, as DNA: TGTGCCAGCAATTCCCTGGGTAGCAGCCCATCGAATGAGCAGTTCTTC. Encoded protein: CASNSLGSSPSNEQFF.

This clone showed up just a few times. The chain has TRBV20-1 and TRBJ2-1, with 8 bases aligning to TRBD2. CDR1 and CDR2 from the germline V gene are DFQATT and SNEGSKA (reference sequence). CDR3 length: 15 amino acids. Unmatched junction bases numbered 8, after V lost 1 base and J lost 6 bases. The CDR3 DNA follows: TGCAGTGCTAGAGGGGTAGCGGGATGGACCAATGAGCAGTTCTTC. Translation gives CSARGVAGWTNEQFF.